This is a list of T cell receptor beta chains from one sample in a study of T cell changes during pregnancy in multiple sclerosis. Assay: immunoSEQ multiplex PCR; the TCRdb copy retains only in-frame clones and omits some. The sample consists of 40,000 to 45,000 clones, around 89% of them appearing once. The source was CD4+ T cells from peripheral blood mononuclear cells, collected in the first trimester of pregnancy. Source of these receptors: a female donor with multiple sclerosis, enrolled in a pregnancy study. CDR3s include the opening cysteine and the closing phenylalanine or tryptophan. D genes are given only for firm matches. Not all rows give a size; the values are once, few, many and, for expanded clones, a class.

size: -
V: TRBV28
J: TRBJ2-7
D: -
CDR3: CASSFASAGGRLLRGQYF
DNA: TGTGCCAGCAGTTTCGCGTCGGCAGGGGGGCGTCTCCTACGAGGGCAGTACTTC

size: once
V: TRBV6-1
J: TRBJ2-1
D: -
CDR3: CASSETYNEQFF
DNA: TGTGCCAGCAGTGAAACTTACAATGAGCAGTTCTTC

size: -
V: TRBV30
J: TRBJ1-3
D: -
CDR3: CAWSVRPRDTIYF
DNA: TGTGCCTGGAGTGTACGGCCGAGGGACACCATATATTTT

size: -
V: TRBV7-9
J: TRBJ1-1
D: TRBD1
CDR3: CASSLTGGNTEAFF
DNA: TGTGCCAGCAGCTTGACAGGGGGGAACACTGAAGCTTTCTTT

size: -
V: TRBV25-1
J: TRBJ1-1
D: TRBD1
CDR3: CASSERQGRRITEAFF
DNA: TGTGCCAGCAGTGAAAGACAGGGACGGAGAATCACTGAAGCTTTCTTT

size: -
V: TRBV30
J: TRBJ2-7
D: TRBD2
CDR3: CAWSVPIMSSGRPSSYEQYF
DNA: TGTGCCTGGAGTGTACCCATCATGTCTAGCGGGAGGCCGAGCTCCTACGAGCAGTACTTC

size: -
V: TRBV5-6
J: TRBJ2-7
D: TRBD2
CDR3: CASSLLASGLTYEQYF
DNA: TGTGCCAGCAGCTTGTTGGCTAGCGGGCTGACCTACGAGCAGTACTTC

size: -
V: TRBV30
J: TRBJ1-1
D: TRBD1
CDR3: CAWSLQGATFF
DNA: TGTGCCTGGAGTTTACAGGGGGCGACTTTCTTT

size: -
V: TRBV2
J: TRBJ1-2
D: TRBD1
CDR3: CASSEAGTGISGYTF
DNA: TGTGCCAGCAGTGAAGCGGGGACAGGGATCAGTGGCTACACCTTC

size: -
V: TRBV7-9
J: TRBJ2-2
D: -
CDR3: CASSAQVGGIDTGELFF
DNA: TGTGCCAGCAGCGCTCAGGTGGGCGGGATCGACACCGGGGAGCTGTTTTTT

size: -
V: TRBV5-4
J: TRBJ2-7
D: TRBD2
CDR3: CASSPKLAGGAYEQYF
DNA: TGTGCCAGCAGCCCAAAACTAGCGGGAGGCGCCTACGAGCAGTACTTC

size: -
V: TRBV29-1
J: TRBJ1-2
D: -
CDR3: CSVAALREPHGYTF
DNA: TGCAGCGTTGCCGCCTTGAGGGAGCCCCATGGCTACACCTTC

size: -
V: TRBV5-1
J: TRBJ2-2
D: TRBD2
CDR3: CASSPLAGAATGELFF
DNA: TGCGCCAGCAGCCCCTTAGCGGGAGCAGCCACCGGGGAGCTGTTTTTT

size: -
V: TRBV10-1
J: TRBJ2-1
D: TRBD2
CDR3: CASPKRGNNEQFF
DNA: TGCGCCAGCCCTAAGCGGGGAAACAATGAGCAGTTCTTC

size: -
V: TRBV30
J: TRBJ2-6
D: TRBD2
CDR3: CAWSGRLAGGISGANVLTF
DNA: TGTGCCTGGAGTGGCCGACTAGCGGGAGGAATCTCTGGGGCCAACGTCCTGACTTTC

size: -
V: TRBV5-8
J: TRBJ1-2
D: TRBD1
CDR3: CASSLGDRAHGYTF
DNA: TGTGCCAGCAGCTTGGGGGACAGGGCCCATGGCTACACCTTC

size: -
V: TRBV4-3
J: TRBJ2-6
D: TRBD1
CDR3: CASSQDSDRAEAGANVLTF
DNA: TGCGCCAGCAGCCAGGATTCGGACAGGGCTGAGGCAGGGGCCAACGTCCTGACTTTC

size: once
V: TRBV7-2
J: TRBJ2-7
D: -
CDR3: CASSRGGGGPGYEQYF
DNA: TGTGCCAGCAGCAGGGGAGGGGGAGGGCCGGGATACGAGCAGTACTTC

size: -
V: TRBV10-3
J: TRBJ2-5
D: -
CDR3: CAISAGLQETQYF
DNA: TGTGCCATCAGTGCAGGGTTACAAGAGACCCAGTACTTC

size: -
V: TRBV4-2
J: TRBJ2-2
D: TRBD2
CDR3: CASSPIAGKNTGELFF
DNA: TGTGCCAGCAGCCCTATAGCGGGAAAGAACACCGGGGAGCTGTTTTTT

size: -
V: TRBV7-9
J: TRBJ2-3
D: -
CDR3: CASSSTRDTQYF
DNA: TGTGCCAGCAGCTCCACGCGAGATACGCAGTATTTT

size: -
V: TRBV9
J: TRBJ2-1
D: TRBD2
CDR3: CASSAQGTSGINEQFF
DNA: TGTGCCAGCAGCGCCCAAGGGACTAGCGGGATAAATGAGCAGTTCTTC

size: -
V: TRBV5-1
J: TRBJ2-3
D: -
CDR3: CASSPRPEGSGTQYF
DNA: TGCGCCAGCAGCCCCCGACCAGAGGGCAGCGGTACGCAGTATTTT

size: -
V: TRBV21-1
J: TRBJ2-7
D: -
CDR3: CASRKSEFFSYEQYF
DNA: TGTGCCAGCAGAAAAAGCGAGTTTTTCTCCTACGAGCAGTACTTC

size: -
V: TRBV5-6
J: TRBJ2-7
D: TRBD2
CDR3: CASSLRTRAYEQYF
DNA: TGTGCCAGCAGCTTGAGGACTAGAGCCTACGAGCAGTACTTC

size: -
V: TRBV2
J: TRBJ2-7
D: TRBD1
CDR3: CASYRTGGTTYEQYF
DNA: TGTGCCAGCTATCGGACAGGGGGGACCACCTACGAGCAGTACTTC

size: -
V: TRBV29-1
J: TRBJ1-1
D: -
CDR3: CSVEDAPSTEAFF
DNA: TGCAGCGTTGAAGATGCCCCTAGCACTGAAGCTTTCTTT

size: -
V: TRBV27
J: TRBJ2-4
D: TRBD2
CDR3: CASRLGLAGVLAKNIQYF
DNA: TGTGCCAGCAGGTTGGGACTAGCGGGAGTCCTGGCCAAAAACATTCAGTACTTC

size: -
V: TRBV30
J: TRBJ1-1
D: TRBD1
CDR3: CAWEQGGTEAFF
DNA: TGTGCCTGGGAACAGGGGGGCACTGAAGCTTTCTTT

size: few
V: TRBV10-3
J: TRBJ1-1
D: -
CDR3: CAISESGLFPRRDTEAFF
DNA: TGTGCCATCAGTGAGTCAGGGTTGTTCCCTCGGCGGGACACTGAAGCTTTCTTT

size: -
V: TRBV21-1
J: TRBJ2-3
D: -
CDR3: CASSTQTATSGSTDTQYF
DNA: TGTGCCAGCAGCACACAAACCGCAACTAGTGGTAGCACAGATACGCAGTATTTT

size: few
V: TRBV5-5
J: TRBJ2-7
D: TRBD2
CDR3: CASSPGRGLAGVGEQYF
DNA: TGTGCCAGCAGCCCGGGGCGGGGACTAGCGGGAGTGGGCGAGCAGTACTTC

size: -
V: TRBV11-2
J: TRBJ2-2
D: -
CDR3: CASSRDMSEAGELFF
DNA: TGTGCCAGCAGCCGGGACATGTCTGAGGCCGGGGAGCTGTTTTTT

size: -
V: TRBV19
J: TRBJ2-1
D: TRBD2
CDR3: CASRNVAGGYNEQFF
DNA: TGTGCCAGTAGGAACGTAGCGGGGGGATACAATGAGCAGTTCTTC

size: -
V: TRBV7-9
J: TRBJ1-1
D: -
CDR3: CASSSFGQIEPEAFF
DNA: TGTGCCAGCAGCTCATTTGGACAGATCGAGCCTGAAGCTTTCTTT

size: -
V: TRBV9
J: TRBJ2-7
D: TRBD1
CDR3: CASSEDPGGVPYEQYF
DNA: TGTGCCAGCAGCGAGGATCCAGGGGGAGTCCCTTACGAGCAGTACTTC

size: -
V: TRBV28
J: TRBJ1-1
D: -
CDR3: CASSSLGGGNTEAFF
DNA: TGTGCCAGCAGTTCCCTCGGAGGTGGAAACACTGAAGCTTTCTTT

size: -
V: TRBV6-5
J: TRBJ2-2
D: -
CDR3: CASRSPAGNTGELFF
DNA: TGTGCCAGCCGTTCCCCAGCGGGGAACACCGGGGAGCTGTTTTTT

size: -
V: TRBV2
J: TRBJ1-2
D: -
CDR3: CASSESGFGSPGYGYTF
DNA: TGTGCCAGCAGTGAAAGTGGGTTTGGGTCCCCGGGCTATGGCTACACCTTC

size: -
V: TRBV25-1
J: TRBJ2-6
D: TRBD2
CDR3: CASRGGWSGSSGANVLTF
DNA: TGTGCCAGCAGGGGAGGGTGGTCCGGCAGCTCTGGGGCCAACGTCCTGACTTTC

size: -
V: TRBV7-9
J: TRBJ2-3
D: -
CDR3: CASSLEGGMDTDTQYF
DNA: TGTGCCAGCAGCTTAGAGGGCGGGATGGACACAGATACGCAGTATTTT

size: -
V: TRBV5-4
J: TRBJ2-1
D: -
CDR3: CASSLGLISYNEQFF
DNA: TGTGCCAGCAGCTTGGGACTTATCTCCTACAATGAGCAGTTCTTC

size: -
V: TRBV2
J: TRBJ2-7
D: TRBD2
CDR3: CASSEQGLAAYEQYF
DNA: TGTGCCAGCAGTGAACAGGGACTAGCGGCCTACGAGCAGTACTTC

size: -
V: TRBV10-3
J: TRBJ1-2
D: -
CDR3: CAISVSGAGLGYGYTF
DNA: TGTGCCATCAGTGTCTCAGGGGCCGGGCTAGGCTATGGCTACACCTTC

size: once
V: TRBV7-8
J: TRBJ2-5
D: -
CDR3: CASSLDSRGETQYF
DNA: TGTGCCAGCAGCTTAGATAGTAGGGGAGAGACCCAGTACTTC

size: -
V: TRBV28
J: TRBJ2-7
D: TRBD2
CDR3: CASRGGLASSYEQYF
DNA: TGTGCCAGCAGAGGCGGACTAGCGAGCTCCTACGAGCAGTACTTC

size: -
V: TRBV6-5
J: TRBJ2-7
D: -
CDR3: CASRRGSNYEQYF
DNA: TGTGCCAGCCGAAGGGGCTCCAACTACGAGCAGTACTTC

size: -
V: TRBV7-2
J: TRBJ2-1
D: -
CDR3: CASSLTGGNEQFF
DNA: TGTGCCAGCAGCTTAACCGGGGGCAATGAGCAGTTCTTC

size: -
V: TRBV5-1
J: TRBJ2-3
D: -
CDR3: CASSLADLPGRRTDTQYF
DNA: TGCGCCAGCAGCTTGGCCGACTTACCCGGGAGAAGGACAGATACGCAGTATTTT

size: -
V: TRBV29-1
J: TRBJ1-2
D: -
CDR3: CSPRRHFSYGYTF
DNA: TGCAGCCCGAGACGACACTTTTCTTATGGCTACACCTTC

size: -
V: TRBV7-9
J: TRBJ2-1
D: -
CDR3: CASSLVQVSYNEQFF
DNA: TGTGCCAGCAGCTTAGTACAGGTCTCCTACAATGAGCAGTTCTTC

size: few
V: TRBV11-2
J: TRBJ2-6
D: TRBD2
CDR3: CASSLVYGGSKSGANVLTF
DNA: TGTGCCAGCAGCTTAGTGTATGGCGGGAGTAAATCTGGGGCCAACGTCCTGACTTTC

size: -
V: TRBV9
J: TRBJ1-4
D: TRBD1
CDR3: CASSVDGTGEEKLFF
DNA: TGTGCCAGCAGCGTAGACGGGACAGGGGAGGAAAAACTGTTTTTT

size: -
V: TRBV10-1
J: TRBJ2-7
D: -
CDR3: CASSFQEQYF
DNA: TGCGCCAGCAGCTTCCAGGAGCAGTACTTC

size: few
V: TRBV9
J: TRBJ2-3
D: TRBD2
CDR3: CASSALAGGGGTDTQYF
DNA: TGTGCCAGCAGCGCTTTAGCGGGAGGAGGAGGCACAGATACGCAGTATTTT